Listed below are T cell receptor beta chains from one sample, sequenced in a study of vaccination effects on CD4 cells after COVID-19. Sequencing was performed with immunoSEQ multiplex PCR; in TCRdb, only in-frame clones are kept and a portion is missing. The sample has about 68,000 clones, under 90% seen once. Antigens for these TCRs are unknown. The sequenced sample was CD4+ T cells from PBMCs cultured with SARS-CoV-2 spike peptides, obtained before COVID-19 vaccination. The receptors shown here come from a human donor who received a COVID-19 vaccine. Both conserved end residues are part of each CDR3.

J: TRBJ2-3; length: 12; V: TRBV30; CDR3: CAWSATRDTQYF
J: TRBJ1-6; length: 11; V: TRBV21-1; CDR3: CAIVVVGPLHF
J: TRBJ2-1; length: 15; V: TRBV30; CDR3: CAWIGQGAAYNEQFF
J: TRBJ1-1; length: 16; V: TRBV29-1; CDR3: CSVDKGKFTANTEAFF
J: TRBJ2-5; length: 16; V: TRBV19; CDR3: CASSIDAGGVGETQYF
J: TRBJ2-3; length: 15; V: TRBV19; CDR3: CASSPWVPSEDTQYF
J: TRBJ1-4; length: 14; V: TRBV6-5; CDR3: CASSIQGGNEKLFF
J: TRBJ1-2; length: 15; V: TRBV7-9; CDR3: CASSWGDRAGSGYTF
J: TRBJ2-5; length: 11; V: TRBV2; CDR3: CASSSSETQYF
J: TRBJ2-3; length: 15; V: TRBV30; CDR3: CAWSPSPQRTDTQYF
J: TRBJ2-5; length: 14; V: TRBV5-1; CDR3: CASRSGQIQETQYF
J: TRBJ1-5; length: 18; V: TRBV5-8; CDR3: CASSLVSTGINSNQPQHF
J: TRBJ2-1; length: 17; V: TRBV24-1; CDR3: CATSDPIGQSSGNEQFF
J: TRBJ1-1; length: 14; V: TRBV7-2; CDR3: CASSLASLGTEAFF
J: TRBJ2-1; length: 16; V: TRBV4-3; CDR3: CASSQAYRAGGGEQFF
J: TRBJ1-6; length: 14; V: TRBV7-2; CDR3: CASSLDRGSSPLHF
J: TRBJ1-1; length: 12; V: TRBV6-5; CDR3: CASISNHREAFF
J: TRBJ2-2; length: 15; V: TRBV7-3; CDR3: CASSRSRDNTGELFF